The rows below give T cell receptor beta chains drawn from one sample of a study of OX40 agonist ivuxolimab in advanced cancers. Measured with immunoSEQ multiplex PCR; TCRdb has only the in-frame clones, and not every one. The table records tens of thousands of clones, 84% of them present only once. The source was CD4+ or CD8+ T cells sorted from blood, collected in a trial of the OX40 agonist ivuxolimab. These receptors all come from an adult with an advanced solid tumor such as melanoma, head and neck, liver or kidney cancer. Each CDR3 is given with its conserved first and last residue. The D gene is left open where the match is weak. Not all rows give a size; the values are once, few, many and, for expanded clones, a class.

CASSQSTRGNGYTF,TGCGCCAGCAGTCAATCGACCAGGGGGAATGGCTACACCTTC,TRBJ1-2,TRBD1,TRBV23-1,.
CASSDGVAYNEQFF,TGTGCCAGCAGTGACGGTGTCGCCTACAATGAGCAGTTCTTC,TRBJ2-1,.,TRBV25-1,.
CASSFRPGQSSYEQYF,TGTGCCAGCAGTTTTCGGCCGGGACAGAGCTCCTACGAGCAGTACTTC,TRBJ2-7,TRBD1,TRBV27,once
CASSLGTSGTGDTQYF,TGTGCCAGCAGTTTGGGGACTAGCGGGACGGGGGATACGCAGTATTTT,TRBJ2-3,TRBD2,TRBV27,.
CSAGQGNQPQHF,TGCAGCGCGGGACAGGGGAATCAGCCCCAGCATTTT,TRBJ1-5,TRBD1,TRBV29-1,.
CAWRARMDSKNIQYF,TGTGCCTGGAGGGCCCGAATGGACAGTAAAAACATTCAGTACTTC,TRBJ2-4,.,TRBV30,.
CASRTTWSGNTIYF,TGTGCCAGTAGAACCACCTGGTCTGGAAACACCATATATTTT,TRBJ1-3,.,TRBV19,few
CASSLVGQGSTEAFF,TGTGCCAGCAGCTTAGTAGGGCAAGGAAGCACTGAAGCTTTCTTT,TRBJ1-1,.,TRBV7-8,.
CASSPWQSRGTEAFF,TGTGCCAGCAGTCCGTGGCAGAGTCGGGGCACTGAAGCTTTCTTT,TRBJ1-1,.,TRBV25-1,.
CASSAGSVEKLFF,TGTGCCAGCAGCGCCGGATCGGTCGAAAAACTGTTTTTT,TRBJ1-4,.,TRBV7-2,few
CASSGQGAGGYTF,TGTGCCAGCAGTGGACAGGGGGCGGGCGGCTACACCTTC,TRBJ1-2,TRBD1,TRBV2,once
CASSSEGQGVIDTQYF,TGCGCCAGCAGCTCGGAGGGACAGGGAGTAATAGATACGCAGTATTTT,TRBJ2-3,TRBD1,TRBV5-1,.
CASRFRRGDYGYTF,TGTGCAAGTCGCTTCAGAAGGGGTGACTATGGCTACACCTTC,TRBJ1-2,.,TRBV12-2,.
CASSRGLGGNQPQHF,TGCGCCAGCAGCCGCGGGTTGGGGGGCAATCAGCCCCAGCATTTT,TRBJ1-5,.,TRBV4-1,once
CASSSGAISVNTEAFF,TGTGCCAGCAGTTCCGGGGCGATCAGTGTGAACACTGAAGCTTTCTTT,TRBJ1-1,.,TRBV27,.
CASIRGTSGNTIYF,TGTGCCAGTATCCGCGGGACATCTGGAAACACCATATATTTT,TRBJ1-3,.,TRBV19,.
CASSLRDSRYEQFF,TGTGCCAGCAGCCTAAGGGACAGCCGGTATGAGCAGTTCTTC,TRBJ2-1,TRBD1,TRBV7-9,once
CASRSTPPGTYEQYF,TGTGCCAGCAGATCTACTCCTCCCGGGACCTACGAGCAGTACTTC,TRBJ2-7,.,TRBV28,.
CASSKQGSSTNEKLFF,TGCGCCAGCAGCAAACAGGGGTCTTCAACTAATGAAAAACTGTTTTTT,TRBJ1-4,TRBD1,TRBV5-1,.
CASSLTAISGIYTF,TGTGCCAGCAGCTTAACAGCCATCTCGGGGATCTACACCTTC,TRBJ1-2,.,TRBV7-3,.
CSVEGGQGREKLFF,TGCAGCGTTGAAGGGGGACAGGGAAGGGAAAAACTGTTTTTT,TRBJ1-4,TRBD1,TRBV29-1,.
CASSSTGQGTYGYTF,TGTGCCAGCAGTTCTACGGGACAGGGCACTTATGGCTACACCTTC,TRBJ1-2,TRBD1,TRBV6-1,.
CASSFRGVTEGYTF,TGTGCCAGCAGCTTTAGGGGCGTTACGGAAGGCTACACCTTC,TRBJ1-2,.,TRBV7-9,once
CATGGRNGYTF,TGTGCCACCGGAGGGCGGAATGGCTACACCTTC,TRBJ1-2,.,TRBV27,.
CASMRGFENEQFF,TGCGCCAGCATGAGGGGCTTTGAGAATGAGCAGTTCTTC,TRBJ2-1,.,TRBV5-1,.
CASSTYSPLHF,TGTGCCAGCAGTACTTATTCACCCCTCCACTTT,TRBJ1-6,.,TRBV6-5,.
CASSPPATSNEKLFF,TGTGCCAGCTCACCACCAGCTACATCGAATGAAAAACTGTTTTTT,TRBJ1-4,.,TRBV18,.
CASSVWAANTEAFF,TGTGCCAGCAGTGTGTGGGCGGCGAACACTGAAGCTTTCTTT,TRBJ1-1,.,TRBV6-1,.
CASRSGTSAYEQYF,TGCGCCAGTAGATCCGGGACTAGTGCCTACGAGCAGTACTTC,TRBJ2-7,TRBD2,TRBV5-1,.
CASSLETSAYNEQFF,TGTGCCAGCAGCTTAGAGACTAGCGCATACAATGAGCAGTTCTTC,TRBJ2-1,TRBD2,TRBV7-6,.
CASSATSGSNEQFF,TGCGCCAGCAGTGCTACTAGCGGGAGTAATGAGCAGTTCTTC,TRBJ2-1,TRBD2,TRBV10-2,.
CASSLYRVKNTEAFF,TGTGCCAGCAGCTTGTATAGGGTCAAGAACACTGAAGCTTTCTTT,TRBJ1-1,.,TRBV7-2,.
CASSSGVNTEAFF,TGTGCCAGCAGCAGCGGGGTGAACACTGAAGCTTTCTTT,TRBJ1-1,.,TRBV9,.
CASSVRTYTGELFF,TGTGCCAGCAGCGTAAGGACTTACACCGGGGAGCTGTTTTTT,TRBJ2-2,.,TRBV9,.
CASSFRRRVAVPEKLFF,TGTGCCAGCAGTTTCCGTCGCAGGGTTGCCGTTCCTGAAAAACTGTTTTTT,TRBJ1-4,.,TRBV28,.
CASSFIGGSSTEAFF,TGCGCCAGCAGCTTTATTGGGGGCTCGAGCACTGAAGCTTTCTTT,TRBJ1-1,.,TRBV5-1,.
CASSSAKGADRQETQYF,TGTGCCAGTAGTTCCGCCAAAGGGGCAGACCGACAAGAGACCCAGTACTTC,TRBJ2-5,.,TRBV19,.
CASSSRTYLGGRGYNEQFF,TGTGCCAGCAGCTCTCGGACTTACTTGGGGGGGAGAGGGTACAATGAGCAGTTCTTC,TRBJ2-1,TRBD2,TRBV5-4,.
CASSPQQMASSGNTIYF,TGCGCCAGCAGCCCCCAACAGATGGCATCCTCTGGAAACACCATATATTTT,TRBJ1-3,.,TRBV5-1,.
CASSPRQGNQPQHF,TGTGCCAGCAGTCCTCGACAGGGGAATCAGCCCCAGCATTTT,TRBJ1-5,TRBD1,TRBV5-6,.
CASSLSAGVKNIQYF,TGTGCCAGCAGCTTAAGCGCAGGGGTCAAAAACATTCAGTACTTC,TRBJ2-4,.,TRBV11-3,.
CASRAPGLAGAADTQYF,TGTGCCAGCAGAGCTCCTGGACTAGCGGGGGCCGCAGATACGCAGTATTTT,TRBJ2-3,TRBD2,TRBV2,.
CATSRDSRTYGYTF,TGTGCCACCAGCAGAGATAGTAGGACCTATGGCTACACCTTC,TRBJ1-2,.,TRBV15,.
CASSLDISGGAEQFF,TGTGCCAGCAGCTTAGATATTAGCGGGGGGGCTGAGCAGTTCTTC,TRBJ2-1,TRBD2,TRBV7-8,.
CASSHDPMLAGEESYEQYF,TGCGCCAGCAGCCACGATCCCATGCTAGCGGGAGAGGAGTCCTACGAGCAGTACTTC,TRBJ2-7,TRBD2,TRBV4-1,.
CASSDSGETQYF,TGTGCCAGCAGTGACAGCGGGGAGACCCAGTACTTC,TRBJ2-5,.,TRBV2,.
CASSPRQREGLNEQFF,TGTGCCAGCAGCCCCCGCCAGCGGGAGGGATTAAATGAGCAGTTCTTC,TRBJ2-1,TRBD2,TRBV9,.
CASSLRRGSYEQYF,TGTGCCAGCAGCTTAAGGCGGGGGTCCTACGAGCAGTACTTC,TRBJ2-7,TRBD2,TRBV7-6,.
CASTQGTGAHYGYTF,TGTGCCAGTACCCAAGGAACAGGGGCCCACTATGGCTACACCTTC,TRBJ1-2,TRBD1,TRBV19,.
CASSLTRTVGEKLFF,TGTGCCAGTAGCCTAACGAGGACAGTAGGTGAAAAACTGTTTTTT,TRBJ1-4,.,TRBV19,.
CASTYKDSSYEQYF,TGTGCCAGCACCTATAAGGACAGTTCCTACGAGCAGTACTTC,TRBJ2-7,.,TRBV28,.
CASSLGTRITDTQYF,TGTGCCAGCAGCTTGGGGACCAGAATAACAGATACGCAGTATTTT,TRBJ2-3,.,TRBV5-4,.
CASSLDSYGYTF,TGTGCCAGCAGTTTAGATTCGTATGGCTACACCTTC,TRBJ1-2,.,TRBV28,.
CASSFYRITEAFF,TGTGCCAGCAGTTTCTATCGGATCACTGAAGCTTTCTTT,TRBJ1-1,.,TRBV27,.
CASSFRDSLYEQYF,TGTGCCAGCAGCTTTCGTGACAGCCTTTACGAGCAGTACTTC,TRBJ2-7,.,TRBV5-8,.
CAWSGLAGSTDTQYF,TGTGCCTGGAGTGGACTAGCGGGAAGCACAGATACGCAGTATTTT,TRBJ2-3,TRBD2,TRBV30,.
CASSLEKWGASWTGELFF,TGTGCCAGCAGCTTAGAAAAGTGGGGGGCCTCTTGGACCGGGGAGCTGTTTTTT,TRBJ2-2,.,TRBV7-2,once
CASSQGGTSGNTIYF,TGTGCCAGCAGCCAGGGGGGGACCTCTGGAAACACCATATATTTT,TRBJ1-3,TRBD1,TRBV27,.